This T cell receptor (beta chain) was documented in a study of T cell clonotyping in hematopoietic cell transplantation. Study-level results: Pathologically expanded recipient clonotypes increased progressively from day 30 to day 180 as diversity fell. Few recipient clonotypes overlapped donors; over 97% were de novo at given depth.

To note about this clone: Its specificity is unknown.

Described time point: recipient sample about 28 days before transplant, after cytoreduction. Profiling relied on immunoSEQ multiplex PCR, and the TCRdb table lists in-frame clones only, not all of them. The data hold some 28,000 clones, with approximately 77% observed a single time. Trimming shortened V by 0 bases and J by 8 bases, and 10 bases separated the two germline ends. This CDR3 comprises 13 residues. The V gene's germline CDR1 is LGHNA and CDR2 YNFKEQ. The clonotype was recovered from a man aged 35 to 55 with acute myeloid leukemia. Some clones in this sample may be carry-over from other donors' samples. The sample consisted of peripheral blood mononuclear cells, taken before stem cell transplant. The V call is TRBV4-2, the J call TRBJ1-1, with D perhaps matching TRBD1 (5 bases). Written as DNA, the CDR3 is TGTGCCAGCAGCCAAGATCGGGGGTCCGAAGCTTTCTTT. Its protein product is CASSQDRGSEAFF.